This note documents a single T cell receptor beta chain sequence. The method was immunoSEQ multiplex PCR; TCRdb's version includes in-frame clones alone and lacks a portion of them. The data hold around 55,000 clones, with around 96% observed a single time. The sample comes from a study of control samples from healthy donors and cancer patients. The specimen was blood. This receptor was identified in a woman between 18 and 29 years old in good health.

Written as DNA, the CDR3 is TGTGCCAGTAGCAGGACAGGGGAGACCCAGTACTTC. It codes for CASSRTGETQYF. The chain carries TRBV19 and TRBJ2-5; 8 bases align to TRBD1. Germline assignment: CDR1 LNHDA and CDR2 SQIVND (reference sequence). The CDR3 consists of 12 residues. V trimming: 6 bases; J trimming: 5 bases; junction bases outside the gene matches: 2.